These 23 T cell receptor beta chains originate from one sample sequenced in a study of blood T cell repertoires in COVID-19. Data came from immunoSEQ multiplex PCR; TCRdb stores just in-frame clones and leaves some out. The data show 100,000 to 150,000 clones, roughly 84% seen once. Sequencing used peripheral blood. The receptor source for this set is a woman older than 75 with acute or convalescent COVID-19.

The rearrangement joins TRBV5-1 to TRBJ2-7; 7 positions agree with TRBD2. The V gene's germline CDR1 is SGHRS and CDR2 YFSETQ. The ends lost 4 bases at V and 0 bases at J; junction bases unmatched: 7. This CDR3 is 15 amino acids long. CDR3 residues: CASSRTGGSSYEQYF. The CDR3 DNA is TGCGCCAGCAGCCGGACGGGGGGAAGCTCCTACGAGCAGTACTTC. The full variable domain, its missing parts supplied by reference TRBV5-1 and TRBJ2-7, is KAGVTQTPRYLIKTRGQQVTLSCSPISGHRSVSWYQQTPGQGLQFLFEYFSETQRNKGNFPGRFSGRQFSNSRSEMNVSTLELGDSALYLCASSRTGGSSYEQYFGPGTRLTVT.

The rearrangement uses TRBV2 and TRBJ2-1; 11 nucleotides match TRBD2. The CDR3 runs to 16 residues. J lost 7 bases, V lost 7 bases, and 12 bases had no gene match. Germline V gene lookup returns CDR1 SNHLY and CDR2 FYNNEI. DNA for the CDR3: TGTGCCAGCAAAGAAGGTGTAGCGGGGGGGCAAAATGAGCAGTTCTTC. Its translation is CASKEGVAGGQNEQFF.

The chain employs TRBV15 and TRBJ2-6; unclear D gene. With 0 bases removed from V and 0 bases from J, the gap between germline ends came to 9 bases. The V gene's germline CDR1 is LNHNV and CDR2 YYDKDF (reference sequence). The CDR3 spans 17 residues. The CDR3 protein is CATSRDLRPSGANVLTF. CDR3 coding DNA: TGTGCCACCAGCAGAGATCTCAGGCCCTCTGGGGCCAACGTCCTGACTTTC.

The chain is built from TRBV6-6 and TRBJ2-5, with D tentatively TRBD1 (6 bases). The V gene lost 6 bases and the J gene lost 5 bases, with 16 bases spanning the gap. Germline assignment: CDR1 MNHNY and CDR2 SVGAGI (reference sequence). The CDR3 sequence is 14 residues long. The CDR3 DNA sequence: TGTGCCAGCAGAGGCTTGGGGGCGCTGGAGACCCAGTACTTC. Encoded protein: CASRGLGALETQYF.

This clone was recorded only once. The CDR3 is CASTSGTSGGAMYF. CDR3 nucleotide sequence: TGTGCCAGCACCAGTGGGACTAGCGGGGGGGCTATGTACTTC. The rearrangement joins TRBV3-1 (or the pseudogene TRBV3-2) to TRBJ2-4; 16 positions agree with TRBD2. Germline V gene lookup returns CDR1 LGHDT and CDR2 YNNKEL (reference sequence). CDR3 length equals 14 residues. Trimming removed 7 bases from V and 15 bases from J; junction bases left unmatched: 9.

The chain combines TRBV27 with TRBJ2-7; 10 nucleotides align to TRBD2. The germline gives CDR1 MNHEY, CDR2 SMNVEV (reference sequence). J lost 3 bases, V lost 3 bases, and 17 bases had no gene match. The CDR3 is 19 residues long. CDR3 in amino acids: CASSFSSSGGVESNYEQYF. The CDR3 DNA sequence: TGTGCCAGCAGTTTTAGCTCTAGCGGGGGCGTTGAATCAAACTACGAGCAGTACTTC.

CDR3 loop: CASGVGGRGPSTDTQYF. CDR3 DNA: TGTGCTAGTGGCGTGGGCGGGAGGGGTCCTAGCACAGATACGCAGTATTTT. The rearrangement joins TRBV12-5 to TRBJ2-3; 9 bases are a match to TRBD2. Trimming cost V 6 bases and J 0 bases; bases outside gene matches: 10. Germline V lookup: CDR1 LGHNT, CDR2 FRNRAP. The CDR3 is 17 amino acids.

V usage is TRBV1 and J usage is TRBJ2-7; TRBD2 was called by the table and not checked on the DNA. TRBV1 is tagged as a pseudogene. CDR3 size: 12 residues. CDR3 sequence (DNA): TGCACCAGCAGCCAAGGCGGGGTCGAGCAGTACTTC. Protein: CTSSQGGVEQYF.

The chain uses TRBV6-5 and TRBJ1-1; TRBD1 matches 9 bases. Trimming cost V 5 bases and J 5 bases; bases outside gene matches: 3. The CDR3 sequence is 13 residues long. Germline V CDR1 and CDR2: MNHEY, SVGAGI. The CDR3 here is CASSTGGWTEAFF. The DNA for the CDR3 is TGTGCCAGCAGTACAGGGGGCTGGACTGAAGCTTTCTTT.

The chain is built from TRBV19 and TRBJ1-2, with D possibly being TRBD1 (5 bases). This CDR3 comprises 16 residues. Trimming stripped 2 bases from V and 2 bases from J, with 15 bases between. CDR1 is LNHDA and CDR2 is SQIVND in the germline V gene (reference sequence). The CDR3 loop reads CASSISPQGGNYGYTF. CDR3 in DNA: TGTGCCAGTAGTATAAGTCCCCAGGGAGGAAACTATGGCTACACCTTC.

The V and J genes are TRBV7-8 and TRBJ1-2; D gene ambiguous. The germline gives CDR1 SGHVS, CDR2 FQNEAQ. Trimming cost V 2 bases and J 1 base, with 14 bases left between them. This CDR3 region has 16 residues. The CDR3: CASSLQWSNINYGYTF. The CDR3 nucleotides are TGTGCCAGCAGCTTACAATGGTCGAACATTAACTATGGCTACACCTTC.

The chain employs TRBV4-1 and TRBJ1-2; 8 bases match TRBD1. Trimming at V came to 2 bases and at J to 8 bases, leaving 7 bases not matched to a gene. Germline lookup yields CDR1 MGHRA and CDR2 YSYEKL. The length of the CDR3 is 14 residues. The chain's CDR3 is CASSQPDRVAGYTF. DNA for the CDR3: TGCGCCAGCAGCCAACCGGACAGGGTAGCCGGCTACACCTTC.

This clone was observed a single time. The rearrangement uses TRBV5-1 and TRBJ1-2; no reliable D call. This CDR3 is built from 14 residues. Germline CDR1 SGHRS, CDR2 YFSETQ. V lost 0 bases and J 6 bases, leaving 12 bases between the germline ends. DNA for the CDR3: TGCGCCAGCAGCTTGGGTTGGGGAGCTGATGGCTACACCTTC. Protein product: CASSLGWGADGYTF.

This clone was counted a few times. The CDR3 coding sequence is TGTGCCAGCAGCCTCGGACAGGCCCCTAACTATGGCTACACCTTC. Protein sequence: CASSLGQAPNYGYTF. J is TRBJ1-2 and V is TRBV7-9, with 7 bases matching TRBD1. The CDR3 covers 15 residues. V was pared by 5 bases and J by 0 bases, with 6 bases of the junction left unmatched. Germline V gene lookup returns CDR1 SEHNR and CDR2 FQNEAQ (reference sequence).

This clone showed up just a few times. The chain couples TRBV27 to TRBJ2-7; a weak D match, TRBD2 (5 bases). This CDR3 has 14 amino acids. V lost 6 bases, J lost 0 bases, and 12 bases lay in between. The germline V gene encodes CDR1 MNHEY and CDR2 SMNVEV (reference sequence). The CDR3 bases are TGTGCCAGCAGACTAGGGATAACCTCCTACGAGCAGTACTTC. It is translated as CASRLGITSYEQYF.

The rearrangement uses TRBV3-1 (or the pseudogene TRBV3-2) and TRBJ1-3; tentative D call: TRBD1 (5 bases). The V end lost 5 bases, the J end lost 8 bases, and 10 bases lay between the germline ends. CDR3 length: 12 residues. The germline CDR1 and CDR2 sequences are LGHDT and YNNKEL (reference sequence). Written as DNA, the CDR3 is TGTGCCAGCAGCACCTGGGGGGACACCATATATTTT. Translating gives CASSTWGDTIYF.

This clone was counted a single time. The CDR3 nucleotides are TGCGCCAGCAGCACGACAGGGGCTGGTCAGCCCCAGCATTTT. Translating gives CASSTTGAGQPQHF. V gene TRBV5-1 combines with J gene TRBJ1-5, with 8 bases fitting TRBD1. The CDR3 spans 14 residues. The germline gives CDR1 SGHRS, CDR2 YFSETQ. The V and J ends lost 4 bases and 6 bases, in that order; junction bases with no gene match: 6.

The chain links TRBV11-1 to TRBJ2-7, with 10 nucleotides matching TRBD1. Trimming removed 5 bases from V and 2 bases from J; junction bases left unmatched: 6. Per the germline V gene, CDR1 is SGHAT and CDR2 is FQDESV (reference sequence). The CDR3 runs to 15 residues. Here the CDR3 DNA reads TGTGCCAGCAGCCCGACAGGGGGCGCGCCCTACGAGCAGTACTTC. This codes for CASSPTGGAPYEQYF.

The chain combines TRBV27 with TRBJ2-1; the match to TRBD2 covers 7 bases. Germline CDR1 reads MNHEY; CDR2 reads SMNVEV (reference sequence). The CDR3 length is 13 residues. J lost 2 bases, V lost 8 bases, and 3 bases had no gene match. The CDR3 spells CASGAGAYNEQFF. The CDR3, as DNA: TGTGCCAGCGGTGCGGGGGCCTACAATGAGCAGTTCTTC.

This sequence joins TRBV27 and TRBJ1-4; D unresolved. V gave up 6 bases and J gave up 11 bases, with 4 bases separating them. Germline V gene sequence: CDR1 MNHEY, CDR2 SMNVEV (reference sequence). The CDR3 runs 9 residues. In nucleotides, the CDR3 is TGTGCCAGCAGGGAGAAACTGTTTTTT. It codes for CASREKLFF. The full variable domain, its missing parts supplied by reference TRBV27 and TRBJ1-4, is EAQVTQNPRYLITVTGKKLTVTCSQNMNHEYMSWYRQDPGLGLRQIYYSMNVEVTDKGDVPEGYKVSRKEKRNFPLILESPSPNQTSLYFCASREKLFFGSGTQLSVL.

This clone was detected only once. The V call is TRBV4-1, the J call TRBJ2-7, with a tentative D call TRBD1 (6 bases). The V and J ends lost 2 bases and 2 bases respectively, with 10 bases between them. Per germline, CDR1 MGHRA and CDR2 YSYEKL. CDR3 length: 14 amino acids. The CDR3 region is CASSQPRDTYEQYF. Here the CDR3 DNA reads TGCGCCAGCAGCCAACCACGGGACACCTACGAGCAGTACTTC.

This chain uses TRBV5-4 with TRBJ2-7, with D perhaps TRBD1 (5 bases). V was cut by 7 bases and J by 2 bases, with 16 bases left in between. From germline, CDR1 is SGHNT and CDR2 YYREEE (reference sequence). CDR3 size: 14 residues. The CDR3 DNA is TGTGCCAGCCGATTTGACAGAGGAGCCTACGAGCAGTACTTC. Protein sequence: CASRFDRGAYEQYF.

V is TRBV2 and J is TRBJ1-5; D is unclear. The CDR3 has 14 residues. V was trimmed by 7 bases and J by 0 bases, leaving 10 bases between them. CDR1 is SNHLY and CDR2 is FYNNEI in the germline V gene. CDR3 nucleotide sequence: TGTGCCAGCAAAAGTCAGGATAGCAATCAGCCCCAGCATTTT. This encodes CASKSQDSNQPQHF.